This entry describes one T cell receptor (beta chain). This clonotype was observed a handful of times. Its antigen is unknown. Base qualities were left out, and no much larger clone turns up one base away. This record comes from a study of regulatory T cells in long-lasting Graves disease (dated by TCRdb to 2020 to 2023). Describing the broader study: Patients with newly diagnosed Graves' disease had been on antithyroid drugs for under 3 months. Persistent Graves' disease patients were compared with newly diagnosed Graves' disease patients by peripheral blood TCR sequencing and RNA sequencing. The study took place in China and was registered as a clinical trial. A total of roughly 33 samples were covered by TCR sequencing, comprising some 13 persistent and around 20 newly diagnosed Graves' disease patients.

Its CDR3 holds 15 amino acids, cysteine through valine. Only CDR3 DNA remains: 45 bases, in frame from the first base. Reading the germline V gene gives CDR1 MNHEY and CDR2 SVGAGI. V ends up 4 bases short and J 3 bases short, with an unmatched junction base count of 9. Results the study describes overall, beyond this receptor: The small sample size was acknowledged by the authors as a limitation that may reduce accuracy. Preferential use of TRBV28, TRBJ1-2 and TRBJ2-5 was observed in persistent disease, whereas TRBV20-1 and TRBJ2-1 were favored in newly diagnosed disease. Patients with persistent disease shared more public clonotypes (approximately 2,500) than newly diagnosed patients did (about 970). Compared with newly diagnosed patients, patients with persistent Graves' disease had lower TCR Shannon entropy and fewer highly expanded clones, which suggests clonal expansion. Peripheral blood alone was examined, since thyroid tissue, which constituted the primary lesion, could not be accessed. Sequencing and analysis were limited to the TCR beta chain.

Library preparation was by multiplex PCR. The data were produced on an Illumina HiSeq 4000. CDR3 regions were amplified by Arm-PCR with iRepertoire HTBI primers to construct TCR beta libraries. Before sequencing, the PCR products underwent gel purification. The source study handled its data this way. Across samples, about 64 TRBV and 15 or so TRBJ segments were identified and used for gene usage analysis of CDR3 amino acid clonotypes. COPE and FqMerger were used to merge filtered high-quality paired reads into contigs. BLAST was used to align contigs to IMGT TRBV, TRBD and TRBJ reference genes, with CDR3 defined following IMGT. Highly expanded clones were defined as clonotypes with a frequency above 0.1%. Repertoire diversity was measured by Shannon entropy, and V-J evenness by the Gini coefficient. Clonotypes shared by more than one individual were considered public. Starting from the raw public reads, TCRdb applied fastp trimming at Q25, assembled clones with MiXCR and retained in-frame beta chains. A single entry per CDR3 protein holds the most common genes and DNA from its merged rows. The V and J calls and clone size come from TCRdb's table, not from the authors' own analysis. Here the sample has more than 300,000 distinct CDR3 sequences; roughly 10% occur a single time. The ten largest account for approximately 20% of the sample.

The sample's time point, from its label and the paper: newly diagnosed GD, antithyroid drugs for less than 3 months. For both TCR sequencing and RNA sequencing, RNA was extracted from PBMCs using TRIzol. Graves' disease was diagnosed according to American Thyroid Association guidelines. Recruitment of patients was carried out at an endocrinology department in Xi'an, China. Each patient gave approximately 9.7 milliliters of peripheral blood, collected in an EDTA anticoagulant tube. PBMCs were isolated by Ficoll Paque Plus density gradient separation without further T cell sorting. An Agilent 2100 Bioanalyzer and agarose gel were used to assess RNA quality, and a NanoDrop 2000 was used to measure RNA concentration. The sample was also reused in another study, on T cells in Graves' hyperthyroidism and ophthalmopathy. As the second study states: Graves' hyperthyroidism was defined as stable when no progression to ophthalmopathy occurred over 18 months of follow-up. Hyperthyroidism patients were newly diagnosed, with disease duration under 2 months, and aged 18 to 65 years. Patients with uncontrolled infections, other autoimmune diseases, pregnancy or lactation were excluded. Diagnoses relied on clinical symptoms, serum thyroxine and TRAb, thyroid ultrasound and orbital computed tomography. A first-round RT-PCR of the TCR CDR3 used the HTBI primer set with the Qiagen OneStep RT-PCR kit. Most expanded thyroid clonotypes (frequency above 0.001) were also detected in blood, suggesting blood repertoires may reflect thyroid immune responses. In cross-validation, a model built on a 13 V-J signature told ophthalmopathy apart from stable hyperthyroidism with over 85% sensitivity and 81% to 82% specificity, and in testing the same model reached 80%/75%. During validation, the model predicted progression to ophthalmopathy a median of about 6.5 months ahead of onset, with roughly 65% sensitivity and under 85% specificity. To identify TCR V-J signatures that set the groups apart, the researchers used a discovery cohort of 100 patients, made up of 43 with Graves' ophthalmopathy and 57 with stable Graves' hyperthyroidism. An independent validation cohort of around 19 hyperthyroidism patients and 17 patients who later progressed to ophthalmopathy tested prospective prediction of ophthalmopathy. The 100 or so discovery patients were divided at random into training and test sets in a 7:3 ratio. The study also compared thyroid tissue and blood T-cell repertoires from about six Graves' hyperthyroidism patients. After blood sampling, hyperthyroidism patients were treated with methimazole at a starting dose of 30 mg daily, and ophthalmopathy patients were treated with high-dose intravenous methylprednisolone. Libraries were constructed in a second round of multiplex PCR, after which size selection and purification were carried out. Paired-end sequencing of the libraries was performed with 100 bp reads on an Illumina HiSeq2000. SOAPnuke was used to process the raw data, removing reads that contained adapters or uncalled bases, had a mean Phred below 15, or lacked an exact match to the constant primer or identifier. COPE v1.2.5 was used to merge the high-quality paired reads, and each unique nucleotide sequence was defined as a clonotype. MiTCR v1.1 was used to align the clonotypes against IMGT TRBV, TRBD and TRBJ reference segments. Only V-J combinations with frequency above 0.0001, covering roughly 99% of repertoires, were analysed. A TCS score was defined as the ratio between F50 (clonal expansion) and ExV (chaos), using BLOSUM62-based TCRdist between CDR3 peptides within each V-J. Welch's t-statistics and random forest reduced roughly 500 V-J features to about 12, which were used in a naive Bayes classifier (R e1071). Sample size was not statistically predetermined, and investigators were not blinded to group allocation. The paper describes TCR Vbeta CDR3 sequencing of 135 peripheral blood samples, made up of 43 ophthalmopathy patients, some 80 hyperthyroidism patients and approximately 17 progressor patients.

This sequence originates from a woman aged 18-29 years with Graves disease. Donor details come from another sample of the same person, matched by shared clones. Sequencing was performed on peripheral blood mononuclear cells (PBMCs), taken at new diagnosis, from a patient treated with antithyroid drugs. The V gene is TRBV6-5 and the J gene is TRBJ2-7, with 7 middle bases fitting TRBD2. The nucleotides are TGTGCCAGCAGTTCCTGGCGGGGGAAACTCTACGAGCAGTACGTC. Its protein is CASSSWRGKLYEQYV.